This T cell receptor beta chain was identified during a study of CXCR3-negative and CXCR3-positive naive CD8 T cells. Researchers prepared the TRB cDNA libraries using 5' RACE with UMI labels. TCRdb re-called the 5' RACE reads and shows each CDR3 protein once, DNA omitted. The sample is made up of 45,000 or so distinct CDR3 sequences, and the top ten hold roughly 1.4% of it. Study-wide results and limits: Naive subsets did not differ in surface CD5, and TRB CDR3 properties served to infer TCR strength. Sequencing showed both naive subsets with comparably high diversity, and memory CD8+ cells much lower. Memory cells showed distinct TRBV-TRBJ patterns, while the two naive subsets matched.

Naive cells were sorted as CD45RO-, CCR7+, CD27+ and CD95-. Notes on this clonotype: The target antigen is unknown.

Germline V gives CDR1 KGHDR, CDR2 SFDVKD. This CDR3 region has 15 residues. V usage is TRBV24-1 and J usage is TRBJ2-5; TCRdb calls TRBD1, which cannot be checked without DNA. The source material was naive CXCR3- CD8+ T cells from blood. Subset: CD45RO-CCR7+CD27+CD95- naive CD8+ T cells lacking CXCR3 (TNR3-). This clonotype was obtained from a human donor in good health. Some clones in this sample may be carry-over from other donors' samples. CDR3 protein: CATSDLKQGQETQYF.